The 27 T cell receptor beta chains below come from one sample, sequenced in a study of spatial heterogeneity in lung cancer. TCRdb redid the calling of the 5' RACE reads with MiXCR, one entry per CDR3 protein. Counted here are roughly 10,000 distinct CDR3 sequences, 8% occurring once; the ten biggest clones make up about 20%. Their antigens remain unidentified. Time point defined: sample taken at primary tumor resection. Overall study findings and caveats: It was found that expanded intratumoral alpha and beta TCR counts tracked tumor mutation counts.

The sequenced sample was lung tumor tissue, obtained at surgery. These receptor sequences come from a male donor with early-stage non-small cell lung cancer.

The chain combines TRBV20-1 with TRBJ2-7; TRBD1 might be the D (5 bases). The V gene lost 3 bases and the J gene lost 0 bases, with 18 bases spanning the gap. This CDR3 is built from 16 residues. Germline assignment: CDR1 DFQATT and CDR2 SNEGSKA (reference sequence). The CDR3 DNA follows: TGCAGTGCTAGGTGGAACGGACATGGGAACTCCTACGAGCAGTACTTC. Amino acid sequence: CSARWNGHGNSYEQYF.

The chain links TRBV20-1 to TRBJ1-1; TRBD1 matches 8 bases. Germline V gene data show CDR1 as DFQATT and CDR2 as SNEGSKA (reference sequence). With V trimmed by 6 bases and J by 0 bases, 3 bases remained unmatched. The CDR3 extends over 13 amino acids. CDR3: CSAGTGLNTEAFF. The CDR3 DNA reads TGCAGTGCCGGGACAGGTTTGAACACTGAAGCTTTCTTT.

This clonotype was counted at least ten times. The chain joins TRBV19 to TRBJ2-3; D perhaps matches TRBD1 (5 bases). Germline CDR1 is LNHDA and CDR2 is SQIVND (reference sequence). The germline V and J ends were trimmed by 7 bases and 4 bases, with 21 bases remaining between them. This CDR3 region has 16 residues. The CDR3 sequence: CASTPSRGASSDTQYF. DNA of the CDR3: TGTGCCAGTACCCCATCTAGGGGCGCATCGTCAGATACGCAGTATTTT.

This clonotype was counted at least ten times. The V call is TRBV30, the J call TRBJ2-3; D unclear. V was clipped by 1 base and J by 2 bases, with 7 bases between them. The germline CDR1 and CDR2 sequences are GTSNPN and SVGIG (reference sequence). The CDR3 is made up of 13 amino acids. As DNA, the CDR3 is TGTGCCTGGAGTGAGGCCGCCACAGATACGCAGTATTTT. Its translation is CAWSEAATDTQYF.

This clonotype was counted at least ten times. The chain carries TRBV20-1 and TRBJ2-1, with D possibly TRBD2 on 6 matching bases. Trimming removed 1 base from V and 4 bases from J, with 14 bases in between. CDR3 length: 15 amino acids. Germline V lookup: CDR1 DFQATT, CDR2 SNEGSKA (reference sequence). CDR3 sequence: CSARGTGARYNEQFF. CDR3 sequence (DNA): TGCAGTGCTAGAGGGACGGGAGCCCGATACAATGAGCAGTTCTTC.

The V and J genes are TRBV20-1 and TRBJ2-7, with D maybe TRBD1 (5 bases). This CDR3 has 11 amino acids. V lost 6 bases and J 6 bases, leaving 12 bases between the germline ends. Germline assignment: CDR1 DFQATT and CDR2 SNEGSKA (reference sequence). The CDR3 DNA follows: TGCAGTGCAGGTCCAGGGTTCGAGCAGTACTTC. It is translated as CSAGPGFEQYF.

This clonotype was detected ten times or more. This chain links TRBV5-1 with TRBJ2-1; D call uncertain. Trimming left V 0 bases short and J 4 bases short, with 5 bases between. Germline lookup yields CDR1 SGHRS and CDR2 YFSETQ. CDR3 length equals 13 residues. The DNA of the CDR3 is TGCGCCAGCAGCTTGGGAGGTTACAATGAGCAGTTCTTC. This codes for CASSLGGYNEQFF. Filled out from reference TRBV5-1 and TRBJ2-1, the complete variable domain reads KAGVTQTPRYLIKTRGQQVTLSCSPISGHRSVSWYQQTPGQGLQFLFEYFSETQRNKGNFPGRFSGRQFSNSRSEMNVSTLELGDSALYLCASSLGGYNEQFFGPGTRLTVL.

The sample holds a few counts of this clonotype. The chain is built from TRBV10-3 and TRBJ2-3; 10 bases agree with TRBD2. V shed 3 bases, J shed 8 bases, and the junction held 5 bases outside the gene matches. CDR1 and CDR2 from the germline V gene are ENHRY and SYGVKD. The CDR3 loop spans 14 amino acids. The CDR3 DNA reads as TGTGCCATCAGTGACGGGACTAGCGCGGGTACGCAGTATTTT. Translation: CAISDGTSAGTQYF.

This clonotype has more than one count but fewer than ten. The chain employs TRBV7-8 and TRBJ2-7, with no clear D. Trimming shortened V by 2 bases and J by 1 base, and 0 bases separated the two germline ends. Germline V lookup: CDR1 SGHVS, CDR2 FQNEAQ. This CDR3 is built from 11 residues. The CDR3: CASSLSYEQYF. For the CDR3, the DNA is TGTGCCAGCAGCTTATCCTACGAGCAGTACTTC.

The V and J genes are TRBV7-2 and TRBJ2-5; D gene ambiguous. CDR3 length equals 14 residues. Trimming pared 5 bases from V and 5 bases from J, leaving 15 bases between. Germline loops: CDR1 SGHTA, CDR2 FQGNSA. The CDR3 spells CASSPRSNKETQYF. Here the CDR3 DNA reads TGTGCCAGCAGCCCCCGGAGTAACAAGGAGACCCAGTACTTC.

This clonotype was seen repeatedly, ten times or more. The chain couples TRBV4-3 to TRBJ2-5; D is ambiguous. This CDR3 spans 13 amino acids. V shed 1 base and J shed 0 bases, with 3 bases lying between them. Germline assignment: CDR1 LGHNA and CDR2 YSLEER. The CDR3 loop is CASSQGYQETQYF. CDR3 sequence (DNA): TGCGCCAGCAGCCAAGGTTACCAAGAGACCCAGTACTTC.

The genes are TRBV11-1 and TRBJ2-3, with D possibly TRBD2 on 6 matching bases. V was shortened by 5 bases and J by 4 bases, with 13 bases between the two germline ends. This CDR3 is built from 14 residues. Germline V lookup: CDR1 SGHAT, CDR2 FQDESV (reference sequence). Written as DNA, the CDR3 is TGTGCCAGCAGCGCGGAGGGAGTTGCAGATACGCAGTATTTT. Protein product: CASSAEGVADTQYF.

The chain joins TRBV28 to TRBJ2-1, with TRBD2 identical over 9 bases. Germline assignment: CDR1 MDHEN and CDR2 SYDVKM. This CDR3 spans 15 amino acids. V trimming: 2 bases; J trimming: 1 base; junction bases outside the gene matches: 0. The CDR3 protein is CASSLAGGSYNEQFF. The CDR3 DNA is TGTGCCAGCAGTTTAGCGGGAGGGTCCTACAATGAGCAGTTCTTC.

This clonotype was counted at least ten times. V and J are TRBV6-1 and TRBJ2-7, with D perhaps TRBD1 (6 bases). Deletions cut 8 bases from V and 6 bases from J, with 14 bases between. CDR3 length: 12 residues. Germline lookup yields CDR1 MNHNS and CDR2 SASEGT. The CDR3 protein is CASVYRDGEQYF. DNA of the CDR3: TGTGCCAGCGTTTACAGGGATGGCGAGCAGTACTTC.

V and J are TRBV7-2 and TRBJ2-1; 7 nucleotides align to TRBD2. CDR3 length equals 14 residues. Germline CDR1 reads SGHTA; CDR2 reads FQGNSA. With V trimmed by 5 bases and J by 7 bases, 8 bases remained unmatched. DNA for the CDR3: TGTGCCAGCAGCCCAGCGGGAATGGGGAATGAGCAGTTCTTC. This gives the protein CASSPAGMGNEQFF. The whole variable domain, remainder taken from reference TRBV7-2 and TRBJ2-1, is GAGVSQSPSNKVTEKGKDVELRCDPISGHTALYWYRQSLGQGLEFLIYFQGNSAPDKSGLPSDRFSAERTGGSVSTLTIQRTQQEDSAVYLCASSPAGMGNEQFFGPGTRLTVL.

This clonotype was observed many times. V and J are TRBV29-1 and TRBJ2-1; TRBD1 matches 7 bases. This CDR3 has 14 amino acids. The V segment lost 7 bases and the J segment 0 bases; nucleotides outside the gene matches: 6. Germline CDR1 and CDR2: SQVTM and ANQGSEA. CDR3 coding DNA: TGCAGCGCCCAGACAGGGAGCTCCTACAATGAGCAGTTCTTC. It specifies CSAQTGSSYNEQFF.

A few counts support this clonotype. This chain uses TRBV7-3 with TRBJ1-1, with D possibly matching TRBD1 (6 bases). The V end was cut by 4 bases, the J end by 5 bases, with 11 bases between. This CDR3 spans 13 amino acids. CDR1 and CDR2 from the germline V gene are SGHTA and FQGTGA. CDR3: CASSYGQTTEAFF. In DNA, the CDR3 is TGTGCCAGCAGCTACGGACAGACGACTGAAGCTTTCTTT. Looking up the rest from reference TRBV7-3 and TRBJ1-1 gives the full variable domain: GAGVSQTPSNKVTEKGKYVELRCDPISGHTALYWYRQSLGQGPEFLIYFQGTGAADDSGLPNDRFFAVRPEGSVSTLKIQRTERGDSAVYLCASSYGQTTEAFFGQGTRLTVV.

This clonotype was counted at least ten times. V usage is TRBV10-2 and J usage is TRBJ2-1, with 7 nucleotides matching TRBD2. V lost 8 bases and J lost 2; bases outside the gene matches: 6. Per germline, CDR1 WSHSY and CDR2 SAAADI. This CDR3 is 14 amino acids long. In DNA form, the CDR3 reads TGCGCCAGCTGCGGGAGAGGAGCCTACAATGAGCAGTTCTTC. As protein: CASCGRGAYNEQFF.

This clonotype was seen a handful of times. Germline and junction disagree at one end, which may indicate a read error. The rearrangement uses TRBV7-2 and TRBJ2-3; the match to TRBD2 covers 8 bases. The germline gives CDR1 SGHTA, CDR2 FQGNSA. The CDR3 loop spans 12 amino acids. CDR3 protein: CASSPSGTREHF. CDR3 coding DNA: TGTGCCAGCAGCCCCTCCGGGACTAGGGAGCATTTT.

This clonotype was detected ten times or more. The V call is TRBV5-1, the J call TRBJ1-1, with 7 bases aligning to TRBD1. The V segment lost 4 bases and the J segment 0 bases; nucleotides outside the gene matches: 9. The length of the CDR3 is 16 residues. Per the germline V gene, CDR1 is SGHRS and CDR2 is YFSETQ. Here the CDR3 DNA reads TGCGCCAGCAGCCAGGGGGACCACCGTTTGAACACTGAAGCTTTCTTT. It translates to CASSQGDHRLNTEAFF. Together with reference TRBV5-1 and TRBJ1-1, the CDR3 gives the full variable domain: KAGVTQTPRYLIKTRGQQVTLSCSPISGHRSVSWYQQTPGQGLQFLFEYFSETQRNKGNFPGRFSGRQFSNSRSEMNVSTLELGDSALYLCASSQGDHRLNTEAFFGQGTRLTVV.

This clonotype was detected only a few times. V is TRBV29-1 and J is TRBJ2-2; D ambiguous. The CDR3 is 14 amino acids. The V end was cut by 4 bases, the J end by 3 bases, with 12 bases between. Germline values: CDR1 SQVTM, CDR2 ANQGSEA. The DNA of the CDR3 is TGCAGCGTTGGAGTGGGCGCGCACACCGGGGAGCTGTTTTTT. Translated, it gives CSVGVGAHTGELFF.

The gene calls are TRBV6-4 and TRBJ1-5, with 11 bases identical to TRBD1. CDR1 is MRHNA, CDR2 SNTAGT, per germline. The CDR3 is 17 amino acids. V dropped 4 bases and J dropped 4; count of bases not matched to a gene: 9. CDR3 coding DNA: TGTGCCAGCAGTGCCTGGTCCGGGACAGGGGGGAATCAGCCCCAGCATTTT. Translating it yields CASSAWSGTGGNQPQHF.

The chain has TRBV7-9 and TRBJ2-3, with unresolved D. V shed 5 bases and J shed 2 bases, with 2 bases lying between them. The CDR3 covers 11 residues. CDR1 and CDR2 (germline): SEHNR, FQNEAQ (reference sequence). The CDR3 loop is CASSNTDTQYF. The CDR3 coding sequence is TGTGCCAGCAGCAACACAGATACGCAGTATTTT.

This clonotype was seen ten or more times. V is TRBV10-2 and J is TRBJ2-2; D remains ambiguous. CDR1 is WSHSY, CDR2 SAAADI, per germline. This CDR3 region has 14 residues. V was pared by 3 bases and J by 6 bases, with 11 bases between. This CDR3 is CASSDPLGSGELFF. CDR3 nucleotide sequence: TGCGCCAGCAGTGATCCTCTAGGGTCCGGGGAGCTGTTTTTT.

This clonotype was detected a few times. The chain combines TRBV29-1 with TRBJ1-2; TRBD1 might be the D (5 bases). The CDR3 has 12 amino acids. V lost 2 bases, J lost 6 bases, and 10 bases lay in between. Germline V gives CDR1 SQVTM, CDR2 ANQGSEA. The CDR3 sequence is CSVERGGDGYTF. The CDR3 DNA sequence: TGCAGCGTTGAAAGGGGAGGGGATGGCTACACCTTC.

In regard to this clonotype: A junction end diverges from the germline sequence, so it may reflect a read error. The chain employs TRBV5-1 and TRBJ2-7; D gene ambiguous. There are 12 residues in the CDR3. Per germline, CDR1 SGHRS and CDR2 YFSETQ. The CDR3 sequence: CASSLDFYEQNF. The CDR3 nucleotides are TGCGCCAGCAGCTTGGATTTCTACGAGCAGAACTTC.

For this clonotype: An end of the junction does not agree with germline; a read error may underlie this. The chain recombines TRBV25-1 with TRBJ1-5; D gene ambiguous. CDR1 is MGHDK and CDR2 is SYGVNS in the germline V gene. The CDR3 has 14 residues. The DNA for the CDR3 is TGTGCCAGCAGTGAGGAAGGCGGCAATCAGCCCCAGCGTTTT. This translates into CASSEEGGNQPQRF.